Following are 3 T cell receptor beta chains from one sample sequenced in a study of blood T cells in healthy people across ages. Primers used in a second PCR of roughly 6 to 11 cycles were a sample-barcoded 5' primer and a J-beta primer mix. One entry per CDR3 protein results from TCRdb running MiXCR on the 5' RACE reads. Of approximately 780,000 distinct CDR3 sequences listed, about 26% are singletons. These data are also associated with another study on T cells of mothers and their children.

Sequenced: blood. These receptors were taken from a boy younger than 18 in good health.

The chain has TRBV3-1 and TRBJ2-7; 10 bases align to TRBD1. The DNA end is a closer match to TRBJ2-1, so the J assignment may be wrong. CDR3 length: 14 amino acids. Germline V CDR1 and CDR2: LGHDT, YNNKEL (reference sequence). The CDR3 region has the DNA TGTGCCAGCACGACGGGACAGGGGTACAATGAGCAGTTCTTC. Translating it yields CASTTGQGYNEQFF.

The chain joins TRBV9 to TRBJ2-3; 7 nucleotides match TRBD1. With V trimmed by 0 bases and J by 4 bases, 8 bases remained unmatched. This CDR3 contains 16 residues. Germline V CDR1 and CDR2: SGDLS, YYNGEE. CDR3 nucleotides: TGTGCCAGCAGCGTAGGGGACAGTCGTTGGGCAGATACGCAGTATTTT. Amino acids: CASSVGDSRWADTQYF.

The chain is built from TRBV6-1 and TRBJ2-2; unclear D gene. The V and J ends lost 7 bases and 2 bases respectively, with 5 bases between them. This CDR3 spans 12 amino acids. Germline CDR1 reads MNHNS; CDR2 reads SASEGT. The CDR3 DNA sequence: TGTGCCAGCATTGCCAACACCGGGGAGCTGTTTTTT. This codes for CASIANTGELFF.